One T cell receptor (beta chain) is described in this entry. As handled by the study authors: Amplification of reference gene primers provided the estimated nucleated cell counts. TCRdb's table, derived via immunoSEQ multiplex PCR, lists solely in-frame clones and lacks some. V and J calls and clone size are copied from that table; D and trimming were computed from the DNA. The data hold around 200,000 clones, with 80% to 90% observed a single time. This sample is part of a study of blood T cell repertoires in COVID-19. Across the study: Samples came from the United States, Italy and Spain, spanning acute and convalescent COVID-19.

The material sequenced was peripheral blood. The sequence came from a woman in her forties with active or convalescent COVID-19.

CDR3 protein: CASRGAGLAGGETQYF. The CDR3 DNA is TGTGCCAGTCGGGGGGCAGGACTAGCGGGAGGAGAGACCCAGTACTTC. The chain employs TRBV19 and TRBJ2-5; 14 bases are shared with TRBD2. Per the germline V gene, CDR1 is LNHDA and CDR2 is SQIVND (reference sequence). The V and J ends lost 8 bases and 4 bases, in that order; junction bases with no gene match: 9. The CDR3 extends over 16 amino acids. Full variable domain (rest looked up from reference TRBV19 and TRBJ2-5): DGGITQSPKYLFRKEGQNVTLSCEQNLNHDAMYWYRQDPGQGLRLIYYSQIVNDFQKGDIAEGYSVSREKKESFPLTVTSAQKNPTAFYLCASRGAGLAGGETQYFGPGTRLLVL.